This passage covers 19 T cell receptor beta chains from one sample sequenced in a study of a mutant IDH1 vaccine in newly diagnosed glioma. Their antigens remain unidentified. The method was immunoSEQ multiplex PCR; TCRdb's version includes in-frame clones alone and lacks a portion of them. This sample yields 30,000 to 40,000 clones, of which around four fifths are seen a single time; 3% to 4% belongs to the top ten. Documented time point: week 35, safety follow-up. The investigators gave 300 ug of mutant IDH1 20-mer peptide in each vaccine dose, together with topical imiquimod. The material was PBMCs, obtained from a glioma patient whose treatment included an IDH1 peptide vaccine. All receptors derive from a man between 40 and 49 years old with glioma. Some clones in this sample may be carry-over from other donors' samples.

J is TRBJ1-3 and V is TRBV2; tentative D call: TRBD1 (5 bases). Germline CDR1 reads SNHLY; CDR2 reads FYNNEI. This CDR3 contains 15 residues. Trimming took 3 bases from V and 4 from J, leaving 13 bases between them. The CDR3 reads CASSDGGSAGNTIYF. The CDR3 DNA reads as TGTGCCAGCAGTGATGGGGGATCGGCGGGAAACACCATATATTTT. Based on the CDR3 plus reference TRBV2 and TRBJ1-3, the full variable domain is EPEVTQTPSHQVTQMGQEVILRCVPISNHLYFYWYRQILGQKVEFLVSFYNNEISEKSEIFDDQFSVERPDGSNFTLKIRSTKLEDSAMYFCASSDGGSAGNTIYFGEGSWLTVV.

The chain couples TRBV2 to TRBJ1-2; D remains ambiguous. Trimming stripped 1 base from V and 4 bases from J, with 10 bases between. CDR3 length: 14 residues. Germline V gene data show CDR1 as SNHLY and CDR2 as FYNNEI. In DNA form, the CDR3 reads TGTGCCAGCAGTGAAGGGCCCCGGCCCTATGGCTACACCTTC. It translates to CASSEGPRPYGYTF.

The chain couples TRBV6-6 to TRBJ2-5; the D call may be TRBD1 or TRBD2 (5 bases each). Trimming left V 2 bases short and J 1 base short, with 11 bases between. Germline CDR1 is MNHNY and CDR2 is SVGAGI (reference sequence). This CDR3 spans 15 amino acids. As DNA, the CDR3 is TGTGCCAGCAGTTACATCGGGACGGGCCAAGAGACCCAGTACTTC. Residues: CASSYIGTGQETQYF.

The V call is TRBV19, the J call TRBJ2-1; D perhaps matches TRBD2 (6 bases). The CDR3 sequence is 13 residues long. Germline CDR1 LNHDA, CDR2 SQIVND (reference sequence). This CDR3 reads CANSGTFYNEQFF. The CDR3 nucleotides are TGTGCTAACTCCGGGACTTTCTACAATGAGCAGTTCTTC. The whole variable domain, remainder taken from reference TRBV19 and TRBJ2-1, is DGGITQSPKYLFRKEGQNVTLSCEQNLNHDAMYWYRQDPGQGLRLIYYSQIVNDFQKGDIAEGYSVSREKKESFPLTVTSAQKNPTAFYLCANSGTFYNEQFFGPGTRLTVL.

V and J are TRBV19 and TRBJ2-2, with 7 bases aligning to TRBD2. V shed 9 bases, J shed 4 bases, and the junction held 11 bases outside the gene matches. CDR3 length equals 15 residues. Germline CDR1 LNHDA, CDR2 SQIVND (reference sequence). The CDR3 sequence is CASFRGVSGTGELFF. The CDR3, as DNA: TGTGCCAGCTTCCGGGGGGTGTCGGGCACCGGGGAGCTGTTTTTT.

In its sample, this clone was seen a few times. J is TRBJ1-5 and V is TRBV11-2; D unclear. This CDR3 contains 13 residues. CDR1 is SGHAT, CDR2 FQNNGV, per germline. V was trimmed by 8 bases and J by 1 base, leaving 9 bases between them. CDR3 amino acids: CASAAGSNQPQHF. DNA for the CDR3: TGTGCCAGCGCGGCTGGGAGCAATCAGCCCCAGCATTTT.

This sequence joins TRBV6-1 and TRBJ1-1; D is ambiguous. This CDR3 spans 12 amino acids. The ends were cut back, 8 bases at V and 1 base at J, with 8 bases in the middle. Looked up from germline, CDR1 is MNHNS and CDR2 is SASEGT. The CDR3 reads CASSVGNTEAFF. In nucleotides, the CDR3 is TGTGCCAGCTCTGTGGGGAACACTGAAGCTTTCTTT.

The V call is TRBV15, the J call TRBJ1-4; D may be TRBD1 (5 bases). CDR3 length: 17 residues. V was pared by 3 bases and J by 7 bases, with 21 bases between. Germline-derived CDR1 and CDR2 are LNHNV and YYDKDF (reference sequence). The CDR3 DNA reads TGTGCCACCAGCAGTCGACCGGGACCGGGAGTCGGTGAAAAACTGTTTTTT. It translates to CATSSRPGPGVGEKLFF.

The chain's CDR3 is CASSLNRNLETYNEQFF. CDR3 bases: TGTGCCAGTAGTCTGAACAGGAACCTCGAGACCTACAATGAGCAGTTCTTC. The V call is TRBV19, the J call TRBJ2-1, with D possibly matching TRBD1 (5 bases). Between the trimmed V and J ends, which lost 5 bases and 2 bases, there was a span of 19 bases. CDR3 length: 17 amino acids. From germline, CDR1 is LNHDA and CDR2 SQIVND (reference sequence). The entire variable domain, with the rest obtained from reference TRBV19 and TRBJ2-1, is as follows: DGGITQSPKYLFRKEGQNVTLSCEQNLNHDAMYWYRQDPGQGLRLIYYSQIVNDFQKGDIAEGYSVSREKKESFPLTVTSAQKNPTAFYLCASSLNRNLETYNEQFFGPGTRLTVL.

The chain is built from TRBV6-1 and TRBJ1-5; D is unclear. Germline-derived CDR1 and CDR2 are MNHNS and SASEGT. Trimming cost V 3 bases and J 3 bases, with 9 bases left between them. The CDR3 sequence is 14 residues long. CDR3 bases: TGTGCCAGCAGTGATCCGGGGTTCAATCAGCCCCAGCATTTT. It codes for CASSDPGFNQPQHF.

CDR3 nucleotides: TGTGCCAGCAGCGCTGGGACAGTCTATGGCTACACCTTC. The encoded protein is CASSAGTVYGYTF. The chain uses TRBV9 and TRBJ1-2; TRBD1 agrees at 7 bases. The CDR3 sequence is 13 residues long. The germline gives CDR1 SGDLS, CDR2 YYNGEE. Losses at the gene ends were 3 bases for V and 4 bases for J; bases not matched to a gene: 3.

The chain is built from TRBV6-5 and TRBJ1-4, with TRBD1 matching over 7 bases. The V gene's germline CDR1 is MNHEY and CDR2 SVGAGI. The CDR3 runs to 14 residues. The V segment lost 6 bases and the J segment 8 bases; nucleotides outside the gene matches: 9. Written as DNA, the CDR3 is TGTGCCAGCAGAGAGGACAGGACCGAGGAAAAACTGTTTTTT. Encoded protein: CASREDRTEEKLFF.

This clone was detected only a few times. The rearrangement uses TRBV9 and TRBJ1-4; no definite D call. V was clipped by 5 bases and J by 5 bases, with 13 bases between them. The CDR3 consists of 14 residues. Germline CDR1 is SGDLS and CDR2 is YYNGEE. Here the CDR3 reads CASSPNWGNEKLFF. For the CDR3, the DNA is TGTGCCAGCAGTCCGAATTGGGGAAATGAAAAACTGTTTTTT. Supplemented by reference TRBV9 and TRBJ1-4, the full variable domain reads DSGVTQTPKHLITATGQRVTLRCSPRSGDLSVYWYQQSLDQGLQFLIQYYNGEERAKGNILERFSAQQFPDLHSELNLSSLELGDSALYFCASSPNWGNEKLFFGSGTQLSVL.

Here the CDR3 reads CASSEEFKRGEQYF. The CDR3 DNA is TGTGCCAGCAGTGAGGAGTTCAAAAGGGGCGAGCAGTACTTC. The chain joins TRBV6-1 to TRBJ2-7, with D possibly TRBD1 on 5 matching bases. CDR1 MNHNS and CDR2 SASEGT come from the germline V gene. Trimming shortened V by 3 bases and J by 6 bases, and 15 bases separated the two germline ends. This CDR3 is 14 amino acids long.

The gene calls are TRBV4-1 and TRBJ2-1; 7 positions match TRBD1. Per the germline V gene, CDR1 is MGHRA and CDR2 is YSYEKL. After removal of 0 bases from V and 3 bases from J, the junction contained 8 bases not matched to a gene. The CDR3 runs 17 residues. The CDR3 DNA is TGCGCCAGCAGCCAAGATTGGGGACAGCTCGTCTACAATGAGCAGTTCTTC. Encoded protein: CASSQDWGQLVYNEQFF.

The chain uses TRBV10-3 and TRBJ1-1; 9 nucleotides match TRBD1. This CDR3 comprises 14 residues. V shed 4 bases, J shed 2 bases, and the junction held 2 bases outside the gene matches. The germline V gene encodes CDR1 ENHRY and CDR2 SYGVKD. The CDR3 nucleotides read TGTGCCATCAGTGGGGGACAGGGAAACACTGAAGCTTTCTTT. Its protein is CAISGGQGNTEAFF.

This chain links TRBV6-1 with TRBJ1-1; 9 bases line up with TRBD1. The CDR3 extends over 14 amino acids. CDR1 and CDR2 (germline): MNHNS, SASEGT. V shed 6 bases, J shed 4 bases, and the junction held 6 bases outside the gene matches. The CDR3 protein is CASRRQGEVTEAFF. In DNA form, the CDR3 reads TGTGCCAGCAGAAGACAGGGGGAGGTCACTGAAGCTTTCTTT.

The chain's CDR3 is CASTLTANYGYTF. The CDR3 DNA is TGTGCCAGCACCCTGACAGCTAACTATGGCTACACCTTC. J is TRBJ1-2 and V is TRBV7-9; a weak D match, TRBD1 (5 bases). CDR1 and CDR2 (germline): SEHNR, FQNEAQ (reference sequence). The CDR3 totals 13 residues. Trimming took off 7 bases at V and 0 bases at J, with 9 bases between the two ends.

This chain joins TRBV6-6 and TRBJ2-5; D is perhaps TRBD1 (5 bases). CDR3 length: 16 residues. V was cut by 3 bases and J by 1 base, with 15 bases left in between. Germline CDR1 is MNHNY and CDR2 is SVGAGI (reference sequence). CDR3 DNA: TGTGCCAGCAGTTATCTTCCAGGGCGCGGCCAAGAGACCCAGTACTTC. This gives the protein CASSYLPGRGQETQYF.